A selection of T cell receptor beta chains follows, all from one sample in a study of blood T cells in healthy people across ages. In TCRdb, the 5' RACE reads were re-called with MiXCR into one record per CDR3 protein. The table shows around 820,000 distinct CDR3 sequences, with 25% occurring only once. This sample was also put to use in a study of T cells of mothers and their children.

The material sequenced was blood. These receptors were taken from a boy younger than 18 in good health. The CDR3 runs from the conserved cysteine through the conserved F or W. Fields, in order: clone size, V gene, J gene, D gene, CDR3 DNA, CDR3 protein. The D gene is left open where the match is weak. Only some rows state a clone size, as once, few, many or a class for expanded clones.

clone size: .; V gene: TRBV12-5; J gene: TRBJ1-1; D gene: .; CDR3 DNA: TGTGCTAGTGGTACGACAGAGAACACTGAAGCTTTCTTT; CDR3 protein: CASGTTENTEAFF
clone size: .; V gene: TRBV20-1; J gene: TRBJ2-1; D gene: .; CDR3 DNA: TGCAGTGCTAGAGGGGCCGCCACCAATGAGCAGTTCTTC; CDR3 protein: CSARGAATNEQFF
clone size: once; V gene: TRBV4-2; J gene: TRBJ2-7; D gene: .; CDR3 DNA: TGTGCCAGCAGCCAAGATGGTAGTGCTGGCGAGCAGTACTTC; CDR3 protein: CASSQDGSAGEQYF
clone size: .; V gene: TRBV19; J gene: TRBJ1-1; D gene: .; CDR3 DNA: TGTGCCAGTAGAATCCTCTTGGACACCTCTGAAGCTTTCTTT; CDR3 protein: CASRILLDTSEAFF
clone size: once; V gene: TRBV5-1; J gene: TRBJ1-2; D gene: .; CDR3 DNA: TGCGCCAGCAGCCTCCGTGACAGCAAGTCGGGTGATGGCTACACCTTC; CDR3 protein: CASSLRDSKSGDGYTF
clone size: .; V gene: TRBV3-1; J gene: TRBJ2-7; D gene: .; CDR3 DNA: TGTGCCAGCAGCGACTTCCCCGGGCTCTCCTACGAGCAGTACTTC; CDR3 protein: CASSDFPGLSYEQYF
clone size: few; V gene: TRBV28; J gene: TRBJ2-5; D gene: .; CDR3 DNA: TGTGCCAGCAGTTTAGGTCAGTTTAAGGAGACCCAGTACTTC; CDR3 protein: CASSLGQFKETQYF
clone size: .; V gene: TRBV20-1; J gene: TRBJ1-2; D gene: .; CDR3 DNA: TGCAGTGCTAGAGGGGCCGGGGGTTCCGTATCTGGCTACACCTTC; CDR3 protein: CSARGAGGSVSGYTF
clone size: .; V gene: TRBV19; J gene: TRBJ2-2; D gene: .; CDR3 DNA: TGTGCCAGCGTCGACAGTAACACCGGGGAGCTGTTTTTT; CDR3 protein: CASVDSNTGELFF
clone size: few; V gene: TRBV7-2; J gene: TRBJ2-3; D gene: TRBD2; CDR3 DNA: TGTGCCAGCAGCCAAGCTCGAGCGGGGTCCACAGATACGCAGTATTTT; CDR3 protein: CASSQARAGSTDTQYF
clone size: few; V gene: TRBV6-1; J gene: TRBJ1-6; D gene: TRBD1; CDR3 DNA: TGTGCCAGCAGTACCGGGGACAGGGGAGCTTATTCACCCCTCCACTTT; CDR3 protein: CASSTGDRGAYSPLHF
clone size: .; V gene: TRBV20-1; J gene: TRBJ2-1; D gene: .; CDR3 DNA: TGCAGTGCTAGACCTTTATACTCGAGCTCCTACAATGAGCAGTTCTTC; CDR3 protein: CSARPLYSSSYNEQFF
clone size: .; V gene: TRBV7-2; J gene: TRBJ1-1; D gene: .; CDR3 DNA: TGTGCCAGCAGCTTAGACGCCGCTAACACTGAAGCTTTCTTT; CDR3 protein: CASSLDAANTEAFF
clone size: .; V gene: TRBV19; J gene: TRBJ2-7; D gene: .; CDR3 DNA: TGTGCCAGTAGTTCCATCGGGCAGACCTACGAGCAGTACTTC; CDR3 protein: CASSSIGQTYEQYF
clone size: .; V gene: TRBV27; J gene: TRBJ2-2; D gene: .; CDR3 DNA: TGTGCCAGCAGTTTTAGGACCGGGTTCGCGGGTGGGGAGCTGTTTTTT; CDR3 protein: CASSFRTGFAGGELFF
clone size: few; V gene: TRBV5-1; J gene: TRBJ2-1; D gene: .; CDR3 DNA: TGCGCCAGCGGGCTTGACTCCTACAATGAGCAGTTCTTC; CDR3 protein: CASGLDSYNEQFF
clone size: .; V gene: TRBV20-1; J gene: TRBJ1-1; D gene: .; CDR3 DNA: TGCAGTGCTAGGGGGTCGACTGTGAACACTGAAGCTTTCTTT; CDR3 protein: CSARGSTVNTEAFF
clone size: .; V gene: TRBV15; J gene: TRBJ2-6; D gene: TRBD1; CDR3 DNA: TGTGCCACCAGCAGGGGACAGGCGAAAATCTCTGGGGCCAACGTCCTGACTTTC; CDR3 protein: CATSRGQAKISGANVLTF
clone size: few; V gene: TRBV20-1; J gene: TRBJ2-2; D gene: .; CDR3 DNA: TGCAGTGCTTACGACTATGCCACCGGGGAGCTGTTTTTT; CDR3 protein: CSAYDYATGELFF
clone size: .; V gene: TRBV29-1; J gene: TRBJ2-1; D gene: .; CDR3 DNA: TGCAGCGTGGGGCTAAGGGCATCTGAGCAGTTCTTC; CDR3 protein: CSVGLRASEQFF
clone size: .; V gene: TRBV12-3/TRBV12-4; J gene: TRBJ2-3; D gene: TRBD2; CDR3 DNA: TGTGCCAGCAGTCCCTACGCGGGAGGGCGCACAGATACGCAGTATTTT; CDR3 protein: CASSPYAGGRTDTQYF
clone size: .; V gene: TRBV27; J gene: TRBJ2-1; D gene: TRBD2; CDR3 DNA: TGTGCCAGCAGTCAAAGTAGCGGGAATCTGGTTGAGCAGTTCTTC; CDR3 protein: CASSQSSGNLVEQFF
clone size: .; V gene: TRBV20-1; J gene: TRBJ2-3; D gene: .; CDR3 DNA: TGCAGTGCTAGAGAGACGGGCACAGATACGCAGTATTTT; CDR3 protein: CSARETGTDTQYF
clone size: .; V gene: TRBV25-1; J gene: TRBJ2-5; D gene: .; CDR3 DNA: TGTGCCAGCAGTGATGCGAGTTCGCACTTTGAGCAGTACTTC; CDR3 protein: CASSDASSHFEQYF
clone size: .; V gene: TRBV15; J gene: TRBJ2-7; D gene: .; CDR3 DNA: TGTGCCACCAGCAGAGATCCGAGGGTAGTGGCCTACGAGCAGTACTTC; CDR3 protein: CATSRDPRVVAYEQYF
clone size: .; V gene: TRBV6-5; J gene: TRBJ1-2; D gene: TRBD1; CDR3 DNA: TGTGCCAGCAGTGTTACCGGGACAGGGGGCCTGAATGGCTACACCTTC; CDR3 protein: CASSVTGTGGLNGYTF
clone size: few; V gene: TRBV7-4; J gene: TRBJ2-1; D gene: TRBD2; CDR3 DNA: TGTGCCAGCAGCCGAGGGGGACTAGCAGACTACAATGAGCAGTTCTTC; CDR3 protein: CASSRGGLADYNEQFF
clone size: many; V gene: TRBV6-5; J gene: TRBJ2-7; D gene: .; CDR3 DNA: TGTGCCAGCAGTGCCCCCACAGGGGGGGGCTCCTACGAGCAGTACTTC; CDR3 protein: CASSAPTGGGSYEQYF
clone size: .; V gene: TRBV28; J gene: TRBJ2-7; D gene: .; CDR3 DNA: TGTGCCAGCAGTTCCAGGGTCTGGGACGAGCAGTACTTC; CDR3 protein: CASSSRVWDEQYF